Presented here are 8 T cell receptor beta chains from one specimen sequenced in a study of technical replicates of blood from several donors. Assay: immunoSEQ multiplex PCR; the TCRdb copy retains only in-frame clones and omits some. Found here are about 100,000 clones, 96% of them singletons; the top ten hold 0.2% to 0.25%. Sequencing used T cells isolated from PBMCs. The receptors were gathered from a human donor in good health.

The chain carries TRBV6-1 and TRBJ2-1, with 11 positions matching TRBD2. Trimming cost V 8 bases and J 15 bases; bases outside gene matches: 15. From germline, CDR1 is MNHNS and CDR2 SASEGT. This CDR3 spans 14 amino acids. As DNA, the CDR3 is TGTGCCAGCCCTCAGGCCACTAGCGGGGGCTCGTGGTTCTTC. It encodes CASPQATSGGSWFF.

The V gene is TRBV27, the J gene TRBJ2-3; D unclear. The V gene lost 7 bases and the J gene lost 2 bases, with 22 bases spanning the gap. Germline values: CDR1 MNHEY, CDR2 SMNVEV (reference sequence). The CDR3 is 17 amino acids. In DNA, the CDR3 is TGTGCCAGCAAACCTACGCTTGCAGACATAGTCACAGATACGCAGTATTTT. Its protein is CASKPTLADIVTDTQYF.

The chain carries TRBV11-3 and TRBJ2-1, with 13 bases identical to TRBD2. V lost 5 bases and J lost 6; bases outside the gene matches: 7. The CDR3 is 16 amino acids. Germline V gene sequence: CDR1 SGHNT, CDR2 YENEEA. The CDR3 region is CASSLWTSGGSNEQFF. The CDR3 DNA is TGTGCCAGCAGCCTTTGGACTAGCGGGGGATCCAATGAGCAGTTCTTC.

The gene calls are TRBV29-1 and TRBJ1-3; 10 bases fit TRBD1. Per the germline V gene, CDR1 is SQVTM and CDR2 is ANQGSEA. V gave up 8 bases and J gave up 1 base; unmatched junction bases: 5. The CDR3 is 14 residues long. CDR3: CSTRTGGSGNTIYF. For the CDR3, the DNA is TGCAGCACAAGGACAGGGGGATCTGGAAACACCATATATTTT.

The CDR3 nucleotides are TGTGCCAGCAGCTTGTCTATTTTGAGCTCCACAGATACGCAGTATTTT. This sequence encodes CASSLSILSSTDTQYF. This chain connects TRBV5-4 to TRBJ2-3; D not resolved. CDR3 length equals 16 residues. In germline, CDR1 is SGHNT, CDR2 YYREEE (reference sequence). Trimming stripped 1 base from V and 2 bases from J, with 14 bases between.

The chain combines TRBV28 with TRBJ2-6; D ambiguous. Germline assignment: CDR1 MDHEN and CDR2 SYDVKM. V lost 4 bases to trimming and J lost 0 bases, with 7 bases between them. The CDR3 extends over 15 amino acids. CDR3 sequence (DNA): TGTGCCAGCAGTTGGGCCAGCTCTGGGGCCAACGTCCTGACTTTC. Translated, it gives CASSWASSGANVLTF.

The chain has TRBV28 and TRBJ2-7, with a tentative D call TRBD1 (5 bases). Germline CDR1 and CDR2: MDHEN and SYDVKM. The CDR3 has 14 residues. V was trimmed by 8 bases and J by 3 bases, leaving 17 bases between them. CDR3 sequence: CASLPRAPLYEQYF. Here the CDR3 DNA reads TGTGCCAGCCTACCCAGGGCTCCTCTCTACGAGCAGTACTTC.

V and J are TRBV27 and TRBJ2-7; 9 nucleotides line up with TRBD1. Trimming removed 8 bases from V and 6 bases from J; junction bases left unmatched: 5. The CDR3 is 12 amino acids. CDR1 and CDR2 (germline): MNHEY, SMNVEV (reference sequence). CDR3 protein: CASGTGIGEQYF. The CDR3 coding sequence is TGTGCCAGCGGGACAGGGATCGGCGAGCAGTACTTC.